The sequence of this TCR beta chain was determined in a study of blood T cell repertoires in COVID-19. This CDR3 is built from 15 residues. Trimming cost V 6 bases and J 2 bases; bases outside gene matches: 9. Germline CDR1 reads SNHLY; CDR2 reads FYNNEI. Using immunoSEQ multiplex PCR, the repertoire was profiled, and TCRdb retains in-frame clones only, with some absent. The sample lists some 190,000 clones, approximately 90% occurring once. The rearrangement uses TRBV2 and TRBJ1-1, with TRBD1 matching over 7 bases. The sequenced sample was peripheral blood. This receptor was identified in a human donor in a cohort sampled during active COVID-19. The CDR3 nucleotides are TGTGCCAGCAGCCCCCCTGGGGACAGAAACACTGAAGCTTTCTTT. Translating it yields CASSPPGDRNTEAFF.